This T cell receptor beta chain was found in a study of blood T cell repertoires in COVID-19. Germline values: CDR1 WNHNN, CDR2 SYGVQD (reference sequence). V lost 2 bases to trimming and J lost 6 bases; unmatched junction nucleotides: 9. This CDR3 has 15 residues. Profiled with immunoSEQ multiplex PCR; TCRdb holds only in-frame clones, not every one. The sample shows about 250,000 clones, roughly 86% of them seen only once. Sequencing was carried out using peripheral blood. The TCR sequence derives from a middle-aged man with acute or convalescent COVID-19. This chain joins TRBV10-1 and TRBJ2-7, with 8 bases matching TRBD2. CDR3: CASSEARGGRREQYF. CDR3 nucleotides: TGCGCCAGCAGTGAGGCCCGGGGGGGTCGGCGCGAGCAGTACTTC.